Listed below are T cell receptor beta chains from one sample, sequenced in a study of Graves' ophthalmopathy and Graves' hyperthyroidism. Each CDR3 protein is one row after TCRdb ran MiXCR on the multiplex PCR reads. The sample holds roughly 39,000 distinct CDR3 sequences, 50% seen once. What was sequenced was peripheral blood. These receptors were obtained from an adult woman with stable Graves' hyperthyroidism. Each CDR3 is given with its conserved first and last residue. D genes are given only for firm matches. Size values are once, few and many counts, or a class for expanded clones, and some rows have none.

size: -
J: TRBJ1-2
length: 13
V: TRBV20-1
D: -
CDR3: CSAPQAANYGYTF
DNA: TGCAGTGCTCCCCAGGCGGCTAACTATGGCTACACCTTC

size: many
J: TRBJ1-5
length: 15
V: TRBV7-9
D: -
CDR3: CASSLDGGWNQPQHF
DNA: TGTGCCAGCAGCTTAGATGGAGGGTGGAATCAGCCCCAGCATTTT

size: once
J: TRBJ2-5
length: 16
V: TRBV7-8
D: TRBD2
CDR3: CASSPTSGRPQETQYF
DNA: TGTGCCAGCAGCCCGACTAGCGGGAGACCCCAAGAGACCCAGTACTTC

size: once
J: TRBJ2-3
length: 13
V: TRBV10-3
D: -
CDR3: CASRDLNTDTQYF
DNA: TGCGCCAGTCGGGACTTAAACACAGATACGCAGTATTTT

size: large
J: TRBJ1-1
length: 14
V: TRBV29-1
D: TRBD1
CDR3: CSVAQGEGDTEAFF
DNA: TGCAGCGTTGCCCAGGGGGAAGGGGACACTGAAGCTTTCTTT

size: -
J: TRBJ1-5
length: 14
V: TRBV12-3/TRBV12-4
D: -
CDR3: CANSFGGVKQPQHF
DNA: TGTGCCAACAGTTTTGGGGGGGTTAAACAGCCTCAGCATTTT

size: many
J: TRBJ1-2
length: 16
V: TRBV4-1
D: TRBD1
CDR3: CASSQEDRGANYGYTF
DNA: TGCGCCAGCAGCCAGGAAGACAGGGGGGCTAACTATGGCTACACCTTC

size: -
J: TRBJ1-1
length: 14
V: TRBV29-1
D: -
CDR3: CSVTRGGGSTEAFF
DNA: TGCAGCGTCACCCGGGGGGGAGGTAGCACTGAAGCTTTCTTT

size: few
J: TRBJ2-5
length: 12
V: TRBV24-1
D: -
CDR3: CASAELGQPQYF
DNA: TGTGCCAGCGCAGAGTTGGGTCAGCCCCAGTACTTC

size: many
J: TRBJ1-6
length: 15
V: TRBV5-8
D: -
CDR3: CASSPGRGIYSPLHF
DNA: TGTGCCAGCAGCCCCGGGAGAGGGATTTATTCACCCCTCCACTTT

size: -
J: TRBJ2-5
length: 14
V: TRBV7-6
D: TRBD2
CDR3: CASSGSGRAETQYF
DNA: TGTGCCAGCAGTGGTAGCGGGAGGGCAGAGACCCAGTACTTC

size: -
J: TRBJ2-5
length: 14
V: TRBV10-3
D: TRBD1
CDR3: CATGTGGAWETQYF
DNA: TGTGCCACCGGGACAGGGGGCGCCTGGGAGACCCAGTACTTC

size: many
J: TRBJ2-2
length: 12
V: TRBV24-1
D: -
CDR3: CATSDFPGELFF
DNA: TGTGCCACCAGTGATTTCCCCGGGGAGCTGTTTTTT

size: many
J: TRBJ2-3
length: 11
V: TRBV11-3
D: -
CDR3: CASSLSDTQYF
DNA: TGTGCCAGCAGCTTATCAGATACGCAGTATTTT

size: many
J: TRBJ1-3
length: 14
V: TRBV30
D: -
CDR3: CACSTPSSGNTIYF
DNA: TGTGCCTGTTCAACACCGAGCTCTGGAAACACCATATATTTT